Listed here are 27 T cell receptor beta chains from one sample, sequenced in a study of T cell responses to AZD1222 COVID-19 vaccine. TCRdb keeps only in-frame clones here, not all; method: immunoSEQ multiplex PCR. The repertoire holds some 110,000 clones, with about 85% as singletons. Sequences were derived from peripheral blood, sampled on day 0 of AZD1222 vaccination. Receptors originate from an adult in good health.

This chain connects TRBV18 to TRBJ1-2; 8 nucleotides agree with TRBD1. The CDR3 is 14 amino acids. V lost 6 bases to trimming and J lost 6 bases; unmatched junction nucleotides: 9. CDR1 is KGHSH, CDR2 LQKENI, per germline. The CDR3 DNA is TGTGCCAGCTCGCAGGGCCAGACAGGGGATGGCTACACCTTC. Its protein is CASSQGQTGDGYTF.

CDR3 loop: CASSPGGDNSPLHF. The CDR3 DNA sequence: TGTGCCAGCTCCCCAGGGGGGGATAATTCACCCCTCCACTTT. The V call is TRBV18, the J call TRBJ1-6; 7 nucleotides match TRBD1. CDR1 KGHSH and CDR2 LQKENI come from the germline V gene. The CDR3 consists of 14 residues. Losses at the gene ends were 6 bases for V and 5 bases for J; bases not matched to a gene: 4.

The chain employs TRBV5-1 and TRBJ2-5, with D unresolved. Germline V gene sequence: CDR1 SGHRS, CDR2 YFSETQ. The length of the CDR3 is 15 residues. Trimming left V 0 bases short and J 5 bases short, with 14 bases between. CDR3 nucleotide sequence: TGCGCCAGCAGCTTGGCGGTCGGTGGTATGGAGACCCAGTACTTC. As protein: CASSLAVGGMETQYF.

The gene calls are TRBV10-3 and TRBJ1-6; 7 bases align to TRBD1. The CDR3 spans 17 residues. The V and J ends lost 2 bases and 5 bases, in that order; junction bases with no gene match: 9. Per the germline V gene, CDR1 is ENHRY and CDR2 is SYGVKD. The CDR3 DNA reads TGTGCCATCAGTGAGGACGGCAGGGGGTACAATAATTCACCCCTCCACTTT. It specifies CAISEDGRGYNNSPLHF.

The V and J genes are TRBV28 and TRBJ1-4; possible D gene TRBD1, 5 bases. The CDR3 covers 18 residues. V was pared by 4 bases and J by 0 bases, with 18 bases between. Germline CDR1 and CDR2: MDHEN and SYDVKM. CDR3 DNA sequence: TGTGCCAGCAGTTACCTTCAGGGACCCATTACAACTAATGAAAAACTGTTTTTT. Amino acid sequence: CASSYLQGPITTNEKLFF.

The CDR3 loop reads CASSQDLGQKGNQPQHF. The CDR3 coding sequence is TGTGCCAGCAGCCAAGATCTGGGACAAAAGGGCAATCAGCCCCAGCATTTT. V and J are TRBV3-1 (or the pseudogene TRBV3-2) and TRBJ1-5; D possibly corresponds to TRBD1 (6 bases). The CDR3 is made up of 17 amino acids. Germline loops: CDR1 LGHDT, CDR2 YNNKEL (reference sequence). V lost 0 bases to trimming and J lost 2 bases, with 14 bases between them.

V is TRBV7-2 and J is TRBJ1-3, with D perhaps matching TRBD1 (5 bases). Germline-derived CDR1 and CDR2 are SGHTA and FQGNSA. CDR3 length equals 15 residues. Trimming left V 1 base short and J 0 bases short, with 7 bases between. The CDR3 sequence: CASSLDGGSGNTIYF. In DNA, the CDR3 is TGTGCCAGCAGCTTAGATGGGGGCTCTGGAAACACCATATATTTT. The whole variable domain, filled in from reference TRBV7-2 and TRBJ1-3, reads GAGVSQSPSNKVTEKGKDVELRCDPISGHTALYWYRQSLGQGLEFLIYFQGNSAPDKSGLPSDRFSAERTGGSVSTLTIQRTQQEDSAVYLCASSLDGGSGNTIYFGEGSWLTVV.

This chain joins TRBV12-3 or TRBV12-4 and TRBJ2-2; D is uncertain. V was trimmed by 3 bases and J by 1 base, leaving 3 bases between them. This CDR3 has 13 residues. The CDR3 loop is CASSLGNTGELFF. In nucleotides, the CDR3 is TGTGCCAGCAGTTTGGGGAACACCGGGGAGCTGTTTTTT.

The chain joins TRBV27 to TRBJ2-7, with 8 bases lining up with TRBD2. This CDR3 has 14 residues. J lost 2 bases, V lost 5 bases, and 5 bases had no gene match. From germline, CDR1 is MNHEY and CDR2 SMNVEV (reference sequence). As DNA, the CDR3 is TGTGCCAGCAGTCCCGGGACTAGTCCCTACGAGCAGTACTTC. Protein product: CASSPGTSPYEQYF.

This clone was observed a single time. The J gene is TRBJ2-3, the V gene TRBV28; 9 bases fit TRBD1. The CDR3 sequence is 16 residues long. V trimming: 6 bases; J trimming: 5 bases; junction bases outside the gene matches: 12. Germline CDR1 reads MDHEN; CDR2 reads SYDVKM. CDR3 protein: CASSFDRQGEKDTQYF. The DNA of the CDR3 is TGTGCCAGCAGCTTTGACCGACAGGGGGAAAAAGATACGCAGTATTTT.

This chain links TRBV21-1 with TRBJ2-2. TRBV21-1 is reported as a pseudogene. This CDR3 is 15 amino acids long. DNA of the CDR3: TGTGCCAGCAGCAAAGGGGGTAAGGGCACCGGGGAGCTGTTTTTT. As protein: CASSKGGKGTGELFF.

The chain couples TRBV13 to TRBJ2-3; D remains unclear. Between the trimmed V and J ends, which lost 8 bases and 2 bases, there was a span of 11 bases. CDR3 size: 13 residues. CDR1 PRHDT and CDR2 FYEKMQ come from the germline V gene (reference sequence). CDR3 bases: TGTGCCAGCCGCCGACTTGACACAGATACGCAGTATTTT. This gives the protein CASRRLDTDTQYF.

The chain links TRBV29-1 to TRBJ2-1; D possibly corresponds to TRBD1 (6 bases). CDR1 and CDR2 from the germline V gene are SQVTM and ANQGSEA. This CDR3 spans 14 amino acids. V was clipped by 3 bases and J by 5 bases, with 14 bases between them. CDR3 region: CSVELVGAHNEQFF. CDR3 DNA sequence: TGCAGCGTTGAGTTGGTGGGGGCCCACAATGAGCAGTTCTTC.

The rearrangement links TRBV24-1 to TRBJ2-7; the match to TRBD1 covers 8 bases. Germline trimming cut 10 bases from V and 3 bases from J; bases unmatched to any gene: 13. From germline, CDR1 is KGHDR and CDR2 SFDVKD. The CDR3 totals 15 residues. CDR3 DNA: TGTGCCACTTCGGACAGGGCAGTTTCCATCTACGAGCAGTACTTC. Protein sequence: CATSDRAVSIYEQYF.

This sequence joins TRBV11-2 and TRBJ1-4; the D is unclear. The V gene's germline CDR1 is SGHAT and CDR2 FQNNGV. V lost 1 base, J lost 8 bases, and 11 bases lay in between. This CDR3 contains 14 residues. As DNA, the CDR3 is TGTGCCAGCAGCTTAGGCGGGGATCTAGAAAAACTGTTTTTT. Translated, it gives CASSLGGDLEKLFF. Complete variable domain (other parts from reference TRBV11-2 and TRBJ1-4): EAGVAQSPRYKIIEKRQSVAFWCNPISGHATLYWYQQILGQGPKLLIQFQNNGVVDDSQLPKDRFSAERLKGVDSTLKIQPAKLEDSAVYLCASSLGGDLEKLFFGSGTQLSVL.

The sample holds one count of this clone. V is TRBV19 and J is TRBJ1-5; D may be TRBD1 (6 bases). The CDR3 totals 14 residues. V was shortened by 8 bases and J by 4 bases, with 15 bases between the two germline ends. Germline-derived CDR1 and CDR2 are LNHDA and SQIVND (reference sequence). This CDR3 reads CASGDLRGNQPQHF. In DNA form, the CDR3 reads TGTGCCAGTGGGGACTTGAGGGGGAATCAGCCCCAGCATTTT.

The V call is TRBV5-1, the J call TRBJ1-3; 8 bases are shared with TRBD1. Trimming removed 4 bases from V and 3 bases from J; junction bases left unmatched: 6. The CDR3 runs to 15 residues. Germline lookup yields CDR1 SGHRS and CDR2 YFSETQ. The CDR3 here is CASSPQGAVGNTIYF. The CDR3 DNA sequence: TGCGCCAGCAGCCCGCAGGGGGCGGTTGGAAACACCATATATTTT.

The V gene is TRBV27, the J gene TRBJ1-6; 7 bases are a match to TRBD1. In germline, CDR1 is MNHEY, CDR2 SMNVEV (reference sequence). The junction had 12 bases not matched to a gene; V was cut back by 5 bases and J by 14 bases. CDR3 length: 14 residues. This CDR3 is CASSDRAGVRALHF. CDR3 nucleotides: TGTGCCAGCAGTGACAGGGCAGGGGTTCGAGCCCTCCACTTT.

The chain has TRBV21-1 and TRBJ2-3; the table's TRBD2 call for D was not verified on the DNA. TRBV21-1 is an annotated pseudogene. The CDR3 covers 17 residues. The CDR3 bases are TGTGCCAGCAGCAAAAAGGCGGGGGAAGCCGCCACAGATACGCAGTATTTT. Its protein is CASSKKAGEAATDTQYF.

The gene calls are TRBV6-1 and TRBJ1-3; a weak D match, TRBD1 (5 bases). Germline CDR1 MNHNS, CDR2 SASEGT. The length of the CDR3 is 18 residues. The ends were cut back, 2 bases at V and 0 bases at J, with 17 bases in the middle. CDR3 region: CASSEFPTKQVSGNTIYF. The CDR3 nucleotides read TGTGCCAGCAGTGAATTTCCTACTAAACAGGTCTCTGGAAACACCATATATTTT.

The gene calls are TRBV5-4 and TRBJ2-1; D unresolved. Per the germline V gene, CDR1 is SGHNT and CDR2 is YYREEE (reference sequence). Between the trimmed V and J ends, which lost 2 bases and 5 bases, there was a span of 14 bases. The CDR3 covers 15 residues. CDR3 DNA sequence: TGTGCCAGCAGCTTTCAAGGGCGTGGAGACAATGAGCAGTTCTTC. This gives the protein CASSFQGRGDNEQFF.

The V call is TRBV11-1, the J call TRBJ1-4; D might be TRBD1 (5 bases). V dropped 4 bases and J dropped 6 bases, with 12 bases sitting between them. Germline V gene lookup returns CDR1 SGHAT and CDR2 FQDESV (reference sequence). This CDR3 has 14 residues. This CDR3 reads CASSSGTSDEKLFF. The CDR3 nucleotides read TGTGCCAGCAGCTCCGGGACGTCGGATGAAAAACTGTTTTTT.

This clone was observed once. The CDR3 here is CASSQGVGGECNQPQHF. The CDR3 coding sequence is TGTGCCAGCAGCCAAGGTGTAGGGGGAGAGTGCAATCAGCCCCAGCATTTT. The chain is built from TRBV14 and TRBJ1-5; D possibly corresponds to TRBD1 (6 bases). This CDR3 has 17 amino acids. Germline loops: CDR1 SGHDN, CDR2 FVKESK. V lost 1 base and J 2 bases, leaving 15 bases between the germline ends. The variable domain in full, with the rest retrieved from reference TRBV14 and TRBJ1-5, is EAGVTQFPSHSVIEKGQTVTLRCDPISGHDNLYWYRRVMGKEIKFLLHFVKESKQDESGMPNNRFLAERTGGTYSTLKVQPAELEDSGVYFCASSQGVGGECNQPQHFGDGTRLSIL.

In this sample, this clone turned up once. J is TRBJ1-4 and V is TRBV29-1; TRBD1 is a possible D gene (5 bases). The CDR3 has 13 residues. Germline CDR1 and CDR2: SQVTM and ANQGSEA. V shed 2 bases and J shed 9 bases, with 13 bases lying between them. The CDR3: CSVEPSQGQKLFF. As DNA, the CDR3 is TGCAGCGTTGAACCCTCCCAGGGCCAAAAACTGTTTTTT.

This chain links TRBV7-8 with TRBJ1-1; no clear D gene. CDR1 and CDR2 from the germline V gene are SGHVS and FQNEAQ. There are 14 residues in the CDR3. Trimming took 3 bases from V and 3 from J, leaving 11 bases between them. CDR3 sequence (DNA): TGTGCCAGCAGCTTTCTGGGTAGGGACACTGAAGCTTTCTTT. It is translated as CASSFLGRDTEAFF.

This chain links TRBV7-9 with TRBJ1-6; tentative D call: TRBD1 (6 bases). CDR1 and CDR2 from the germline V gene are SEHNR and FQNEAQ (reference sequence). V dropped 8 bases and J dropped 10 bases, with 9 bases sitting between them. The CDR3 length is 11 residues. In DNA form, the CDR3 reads TGTGCCAGCGCACAGGGCTCACCCCTCCACTTT. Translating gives CASAQGSPLHF.

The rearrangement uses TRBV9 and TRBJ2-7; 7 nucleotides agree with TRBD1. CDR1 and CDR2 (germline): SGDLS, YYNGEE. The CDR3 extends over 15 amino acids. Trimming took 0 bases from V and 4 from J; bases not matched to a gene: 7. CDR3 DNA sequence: TGTGCCAGCAGCGTAGGGACAGGATCGGATTACGAGCAGTACTTC. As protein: CASSVGTGSDYEQYF.